The 30 T cell receptor beta chains listed next were all sequenced from one sample in a study of shared clonotypes between healthy human individuals. Clones were sequenced by immunoSEQ multiplex PCR, and TCRdb holds only the in-frame ones, with some missing. The repertoire holds around 200,000 clones, with 60% to 75% as singletons. The sample was memory CD4+ T cells sorted from blood. Subset of the sample: CD45RA-negative fraction. These receptors were collected from a man between 25 and 39 years old in good health.

There are many counts of this clone. This chain links TRBV9 with TRBJ2-7; D ambiguous. The CDR3 covers 14 residues. Germline V gene data show CDR1 as SGDLS and CDR2 as YYNGEE. V was shortened by 3 bases and J by 0 bases, with 10 bases between the two germline ends. CDR3 DNA: TGTGCCAGCAGCGCCCGATGGGGCTCCTACGAGCAGTACTTC. Its protein is CASSARWGSYEQYF.

At least ten counts were recorded for this clone. The chain has TRBV10-3 and TRBJ1-5, with 7 nucleotides matching TRBD1. Per germline, CDR1 ENHRY and CDR2 SYGVKD. The CDR3 extends over 13 amino acids. The junction had 1 base not matched to a gene; V was cut back by 8 bases and J by 0 bases. CDR3 in amino acids: CAIGTDSNQPQHF. CDR3 in DNA: TGTGCCATCGGGACAGATAGCAATCAGCCCCAGCATTTT.

V and J are TRBV28 and TRBJ2-7, with D maybe TRBD2 (6 bases). Trimming shortened V by 10 bases and J by 2 bases, and 9 bases separated the two germline ends. The CDR3 spans 11 residues. The germline V gene encodes CDR1 MDHEN and CDR2 SYDVKM. The CDR3 DNA sequence: TGTGCCATCTCGGGGGCCTACGAGCAGTACTTC. Amino acid sequence: CAISGAYEQYF.

This chain uses TRBV27 with TRBJ2-4; a possible D gene is TRBD2 (5 bases). V lost 6 bases, J lost 3 bases, and 12 bases lay in between. The V gene's germline CDR1 is MNHEY and CDR2 SMNVEV (reference sequence). The CDR3 runs 14 residues. In DNA, the CDR3 is TGTGCCAGCAGAGGCCACCGGGGCAAAAACATTCAGTACTTC. Translation gives CASRGHRGKNIQYF.

This clone was seen a single time. This rearrangement joins TRBV11-3 to TRBJ2-7, with TRBD1 as a possible D gene (5 bases). The CDR3 has 14 residues. CDR1 is SGHNT and CDR2 is YENEEA in the germline V gene. The V and J ends lost 0 bases and 3 bases respectively, with 9 bases between them. The CDR3 is CASSLDSRGYEQYF. The CDR3 coding sequence is TGTGCCAGCAGCTTAGACTCAAGGGGCTACGAGCAGTACTTC.

This clone was found many times. The V and J genes are TRBV6-1 and TRBJ2-7, with unresolved D. Germline CDR1 MNHNS, CDR2 SASEGT. The CDR3 runs 14 residues. V was shortened by 2 bases and J by 2 bases, with 10 bases between the two germline ends. In DNA form, the CDR3 reads TGTGCCAGCAGTGAATCCCCTGGGCCCTACGAGCAGTACTTC. This translates into CASSESPGPYEQYF.

V and J are TRBV29-1 and TRBJ2-1, with D perhaps matching TRBD1 (6 bases). There are 14 residues in the CDR3. V was clipped by 6 bases and J by 2 bases, with 14 bases between them. Germline values: CDR1 SQVTM, CDR2 ANQGSEA. CDR3 nucleotides: TGCAGCGTAAGGACAGATTCTCCCTACAATGAGCAGTTCTTC. It codes for CSVRTDSPYNEQFF.

The chain couples TRBV30 to TRBJ2-2; the D gene could be TRBD1 or TRBD2 (5 bases each). V lost 2 bases and J 7 bases, leaving 11 bases between the germline ends. Germline V CDR1 and CDR2: GTSNPN, SVGIG (reference sequence). This CDR3 spans 13 amino acids. The CDR3 here is CAWSRRDGGELFF. DNA for the CDR3: TGTGCCTGGAGTCGTAGGGACGGCGGGGAGCTGTTTTTT.

The sample holds a few counts of this clone. V and J are TRBV2 and TRBJ2-4, with D possibly being TRBD2 (5 bases). With 2 bases removed from V and 0 bases from J, the gap between germline ends came to 8 bases. The CDR3 is 15 residues long. Germline V gene data show CDR1 as SNHLY and CDR2 as FYNNEI. CDR3 protein: CASSEWRVAKNIQYF. CDR3 DNA sequence: TGTGCCAGCAGTGAATGGCGGGTAGCCAAAAACATTCAGTACTTC.

The rearrangement uses TRBV7-3 and TRBJ2-1; 10 positions agree with TRBD1. CDR1 and CDR2 (germline): SGHTA, FQGTGA. V lost 2 bases to trimming and J lost 4 bases; unmatched junction nucleotides: 2. The CDR3 has 15 amino acids. CDR3 coding DNA: TGTGCCAGCAGCTTAGACAGGGGGCAGTACAATGAGCAGTTCTTC. Translation: CASSLDRGQYNEQFF.

V usage is TRBV5-4 and J usage is TRBJ2-5, with D perhaps given as TRBD1 or TRBD2 (5 bases each). Germline values: CDR1 SGHNT, CDR2 YYREEE (reference sequence). This CDR3 is built from 14 residues. Trimming took off 1 base at V and 2 bases at J, with 9 bases between the two ends. The CDR3 DNA reads TGTGCCAGCAGCTTGTTCGGGGCGCAAGAGACCCAGTACTTC. Translation: CASSLFGAQETQYF.

This clone was counted a single time. The chain carries TRBV2 and TRBJ2-1; the D call may be TRBD1 or TRBD2 (5 bases each). The CDR3 runs 14 residues. Trimming cost V 5 bases and J 6 bases, with 14 bases left between them. Germline assignment: CDR1 SNHLY and CDR2 FYNNEI. The CDR3 is CASSPLGTINEQFF. The CDR3 DNA sequence: TGTGCCAGCAGTCCCCTAGGGACCATCAATGAGCAGTTCTTC.

The chain combines TRBV5-1 with TRBJ1-1, with D hard to call. The V gene's germline CDR1 is SGHRS and CDR2 YFSETQ. This CDR3 contains 12 residues. The V gene lost 1 base and the J gene lost 8 bases, with 9 bases spanning the gap. The CDR3 sequence is CASSLRGLEAFF. For the CDR3, the DNA is TGCGCCAGCAGCTTGCGCGGTTTAGAAGCTTTCTTT. The entire variable domain, with the rest obtained from reference TRBV5-1 and TRBJ1-1, is as follows: KAGVTQTPRYLIKTRGQQVTLSCSPISGHRSVSWYQQTPGQGLQFLFEYFSETQRNKGNFPGRFSGRQFSNSRSEMNVSTLELGDSALYLCASSLRGLEAFFGQGTRLTVV.

This clone has a single count. The chain carries TRBV18 and TRBJ2-2; weak D call: TRBD1 (6 bases). Germline-derived CDR1 and CDR2 are KGHSH and LQKENI. The CDR3 is 16 amino acids. Trimming stripped 3 bases from V and 1 base from J, with 12 bases between. CDR3 loop: CASSPPGTMNTGELFF. CDR3 nucleotide sequence: TGTGCCAGCTCACCCCCCGGGACAATGAACACCGGGGAGCTGTTTTTT.

The V gene is TRBV7-2, the J gene TRBJ2-5; 9 positions agree with TRBD1. CDR1 and CDR2 from the germline V gene are SGHTA and FQGNSA. The V gene end was trimmed by 1 base and the J gene end by 6 bases; junction bases not matched to a gene: 12. The CDR3 runs to 17 residues. The CDR3 loop is CASSLVGPGQGEKTQYF. The CDR3 nucleotides are TGTGCCAGCAGCTTAGTTGGCCCGGGACAGGGAGAAAAGACCCAGTACTTC.

CDR3 DNA: TGTGCCAGCTCACCACAATCGACAGCTTTGAACACTGAAGCTTTCTTT. Translating it yields CASSPQSTALNTEAFF. The chain is built from TRBV18 and TRBJ1-1, with a possible D match to TRBD1 (5 bases). There are 16 residues in the CDR3. Trimming removed 1 base from V and 0 bases from J, with 12 bases in between. Germline values: CDR1 KGHSH, CDR2 LQKENI.

The chain is built from TRBV20-1 and TRBJ2-7; D call uncertain. The ends were cut back, 5 bases at V and 0 bases at J, with 2 bases in the middle. The CDR3 loop spans 10 amino acids. In germline, CDR1 is DFQATT, CDR2 SNEGSKA (reference sequence). The CDR3 region is CSAFSYEQYF. The CDR3 DNA follows: TGCAGTGCTTTCTCCTACGAGCAGTACTTC.

The chain couples TRBV7-3 to TRBJ2-7; 13 nucleotides align to TRBD2. V gave up 5 bases and J gave up 3 bases; unmatched junction bases: 7. Germline CDR1 is SGHTA and CDR2 is FQGTGA. CDR3 length: 16 residues. The CDR3 DNA follows: TGTGCCAGCAGCCCGGGACTAGCGGGGAGGGACTACGAGCAGTACTTC. Its protein is CASSPGLAGRDYEQYF.

This clone was seen only a few times. V is TRBV29-1 and J is TRBJ1-1; D call uncertain. The length of the CDR3 is 10 residues. V lost 7 bases and J lost 2, with 5 bases in between. Germline V gene sequence: CDR1 SQVTM, CDR2 ANQGSEA. In DNA, the CDR3 is TGCAGCGGATTTAACACTGAAGCTTTCTTT. Translating gives CSGFNTEAFF.

This clone has a count of ten or more. The J gene is TRBJ1-1, the V gene TRBV18; D gene uncertain. CDR1 is KGHSH and CDR2 is LQKENI in the germline V gene. The CDR3 is 14 amino acids. V lost 5 bases and J 1 base, leaving 11 bases between the germline ends. This chain's CDR3 is CASSMFGSNTEAFF. CDR3 bases: TGTGCCAGCTCAATGTTCGGGTCGAACACTGAAGCTTTCTTT.

This clone has just a few counts. The rearrangement joins TRBV9 to TRBJ2-3; 8 nucleotides line up with TRBD2. The V and J ends lost 3 bases and 1 base, in that order; junction bases with no gene match: 4. Per germline, CDR1 SGDLS and CDR2 YYNGEE. The CDR3 runs 15 residues. The CDR3 protein is CASSAQAGGTDTQYF. The CDR3, as DNA: TGTGCCAGCAGCGCTCAAGCGGGGGGCACAGATACGCAGTATTTT.

The CDR3 loop is CASSPHPNTEAFF. Here the CDR3 DNA reads TGTGCCAGCTCACCCCACCCGAACACTGAAGCTTTCTTT. The chain couples TRBV18 to TRBJ1-1; D not resolved. Trimming left V 3 bases short and J 1 base short, with 6 bases between. The CDR3 is 13 amino acids. In germline, CDR1 is KGHSH, CDR2 LQKENI.

This chain connects TRBV5-1 to TRBJ1-4, with TRBD1 matching over 7 bases. CDR1 SGHRS and CDR2 YFSETQ come from the germline V gene. Trimming took 4 bases from V and 5 from J; bases not matched to a gene: 8. The CDR3 has 15 amino acids. CDR3 loop: CASSTEGAGNEKLFF. CDR3 nucleotides: TGCGCCAGCAGCACCGAGGGGGCGGGAAATGAAAAACTGTTTTTT.

The CDR3, as DNA: TGTGCCAGCAGCTCCCGCGTGGGGCCGGGAAACACTGAGCAGTTCTTC. Translating it yields CASSSRVGPGNTEQFF. The chain recombines TRBV5-4 with TRBJ2-1; either TRBD1 or TRBD2 may supply D (5 bases each). CDR3 length equals 16 residues. V gave up 3 bases and J gave up 9 bases, with 22 bases separating them. Per the germline V gene, CDR1 is SGHNT and CDR2 is YYREEE (reference sequence).

The J gene is TRBJ2-5, the V gene TRBV11-2; D might be TRBD2 (5 bases). Germline CDR1 is SGHAT and CDR2 is FQNNGV. Trimming cost V 0 bases and J 1 base, with 15 bases left between them. The CDR3 runs 17 residues. For the CDR3, the DNA is TGTGCCAGCAGCTTAGAAGGACGGCACGGAGGCCAAGAGACCCAGTACTTC. Translation: CASSLEGRHGGQETQYF.

The chain joins TRBV10-1 to TRBJ2-1, with 8 bases lining up with TRBD1. CDR1 is WNHNN and CDR2 is SYGVQD in the germline V gene (reference sequence). V dropped 8 bases and J dropped 8; count of bases not matched to a gene: 14. CDR3 length: 15 amino acids. CDR3 bases: TGCGCCAGCGAGCCCGGGACAGGAGGGTTCGATGAGCAGTTCTTC. It yields the protein CASEPGTGGFDEQFF.

The genes are TRBV7-2 and TRBJ2-5; no definite D call. This CDR3 has 14 amino acids. Trimming pared 2 bases from V and 5 bases from J, leaving 12 bases between. Germline loops: CDR1 SGHTA, CDR2 FQGNSA. The CDR3 nucleotides are TGTGCCAGCAGCTTAATCGGGTATGGGGAGACCCAGTACTTC. Translated, it gives CASSLIGYGETQYF.

J is TRBJ2-7 and V is TRBV5-1; 7 bases are shared with TRBD2. CDR3 size: 17 residues. Germline V lookup: CDR1 SGHRS, CDR2 YFSETQ. J was trimmed by 1 base and V by 0 bases; bases with no gene match: 10. DNA of the CDR3: TGCGCCAGCAGCTTGGAGGGAGGGGATTTGAGATCCTACGAGCAGTACTTC. As protein: CASSLEGGDLRSYEQYF.

The V gene is TRBV29-1, the J gene TRBJ2-2, with D tentatively TRBD2 (6 bases). This CDR3 has 14 residues. Trimming removed 7 bases from V and 1 base from J, with 13 bases in between. Germline CDR1 reads SQVTM; CDR2 reads ANQGSEA. As DNA, the CDR3 is TGCAGCGGGTGGGATAGCGGGAACACCGGGGAGCTGTTTTTT. Protein sequence: CSGWDSGNTGELFF.

V gene TRBV10-3 combines with J gene TRBJ1-5; D is perhaps TRBD1 (5 bases). CDR1 and CDR2 from the germline V gene are ENHRY and SYGVKD. CDR3 length: 12 residues. V lost 3 bases and J 6 bases, leaving 6 bases between the germline ends. The CDR3 reads CAISEGVQPQHF. The CDR3 DNA is TGTGCCATCAGTGAAGGGGTTCAGCCCCAGCATTTT.